The 23 T cell receptor beta chains below come from one sample, sequenced in a study of blood T cell repertoires in COVID-19. Only in-frame clones appear in the TCRdb table, and some are missing; sequencing was by immunoSEQ multiplex PCR. Of about 200,000 clones listed, around 84% are singletons. Input material: peripheral blood. The receptor source for this set is a human donor in a cohort sampled during active COVID-19.

This sequence joins TRBV19 and TRBJ2-7; 7 bases match TRBD2. The CDR3 has 16 residues. The V segment lost 5 bases and the J segment 0 bases; nucleotides outside the gene matches: 10. CDR1 and CDR2 from the germline V gene are LNHDA and SQIVND (reference sequence). CDR3 in amino acids: CASSPEAGLTSYEQYF. For the CDR3, the DNA is TGTGCCAGTAGTCCAGAAGCGGGATTAACCTCCTACGAGCAGTACTTC.

The V and J genes are TRBV18 and TRBJ1-6, with 7 bases aligning to TRBD1. Per the germline V gene, CDR1 is KGHSH and CDR2 is LQKENI. V was pared by 5 bases and J by 0 bases, with 4 bases of the junction left unmatched. This CDR3 comprises 16 residues. CDR3 region: CASSTTGSSYNSPLHF. In nucleotides, the CDR3 is TGTGCCAGCTCAACGACAGGGAGCTCCTATAATTCACCCCTCCACTTT. The full variable domain, its missing parts supplied by reference TRBV18 and TRBJ1-6, is NAGVMQNPRHLVRRRGQEARLRCSPMKGHSHVYWYRQLPEEGLKFMVYLQKENIIDESGMPKERFSAEFPKEGPSILRIQQVVRGDSAAYFCASSTTGSSYNSPLHFGNGTRLTVT.

As for this clone: The junction departs from the called germline gene at one end, perhaps through a read error. The chain is built from TRBV28 and TRBJ2-7, with 12 nucleotides matching TRBD2. The germline gives CDR1 MDHEN, CDR2 SYDVKM. The CDR3 consists of 17 residues. The CDR3 DNA reads as TGTGCCAGCACCGGAGGTGGGGCTAGCGGGAGGGCCGTCCTTGTCGACTTC. Encoded protein: CASTGGGASGRAVLVDF.

This clone has more than one count but fewer than ten. The chain carries TRBV30 and TRBJ1-1; D might be TRBD1 (5 bases). Germline V gene sequence: CDR1 GTSNPN, CDR2 SVGIG (reference sequence). Trimming took 8 bases from V and 0 from J, leaving 13 bases between them. CDR3 length: 13 residues. CDR3 coding DNA: TGTGCCGGAGACCGGGGGATGAACACTGAAGCTTTCTTT. It is translated as CAGDRGMNTEAFF.

This rearrangement joins TRBV5-4 to TRBJ2-7; 11 positions agree with TRBD1. In germline, CDR1 is SGHNT, CDR2 YYREEE (reference sequence). J gave up 5 bases and V 4 bases, and 5 bases lay outside the gene matches. CDR3 length: 14 amino acids. The CDR3 DNA is TGTGCCAGCAGCAAGGGACAGGGGGAGCACGAGCAGTACTTC. As protein: CASSKGQGEHEQYF. The complete variable domain, with remaining parts taken from reference TRBV5-4 and TRBJ2-7, reads ETGVTQSPTHLIKTRGQQVTLRCSSQSGHNTVSWYQQALGQGPQFIFQYYREEENGRGNFPPRFSGLQFPNYSSELNVNALELDDSALYLCASSKGQGEHEQYFGPGTRLTVT.

The chain employs TRBV5-5 and TRBJ2-7, with D perhaps TRBD2 (6 bases). The V end lost 4 bases, the J end lost 7 bases, and 18 bases lay between the germline ends. Germline lookup yields CDR1 SGHKS and CDR2 YYEKEE (reference sequence). The CDR3 covers 14 residues. Written as DNA, the CDR3 is TGTGCCAGCAGCCGGGACCGAATCGGGAGAGAGCAGTACTTC. Its translation is CASSRDRIGREQYF. Looking up the rest from reference TRBV5-5 and TRBJ2-7 gives the full variable domain: DAGVTQSPTHLIKTRGQQVTLRCSPISGHKSVSWYQQVLGQGPQFIFQYYEKEERGRGNFPDRFSARQFPNYSSELNVNALLLGDSALYLCASSRDRIGREQYFGPGTRLTVT.

The gene calls are TRBV9 and TRBJ2-7; TRBD1 matches at 7 bases. The CDR3 contains 16 residues. Germline V gene lookup returns CDR1 SGDLS and CDR2 YYNGEE. With 6 bases clipped from V and 4 bases from J, the junction kept 16 bases outside the gene matches. CDR3 protein: CASNTRTGEWVYEQYF. The CDR3 DNA sequence: TGTGCCAGCAACACGAGAACAGGGGAATGGGTGTACGAGCAGTACTTC.

The CDR3 nucleotides read TGTGCCAGCAGCTTAGACATTAACTATGGCTACACCTTC. Its protein product is CASSLDINYGYTF. The V and J genes are TRBV7-8 and TRBJ1-2, with D hard to call. Trimming took off 1 base at V and 1 base at J, with 4 bases between the two ends. The CDR3 covers 13 residues. The germline CDR1 and CDR2 sequences are SGHVS and FQNEAQ.

The chain has TRBV5-1 and TRBJ2-7; 11 bases map to TRBD2. After removal of 3 bases from V and 4 bases from J, the junction contained 6 bases not matched to a gene. Looked up from germline, CDR1 is SGHRS and CDR2 is YFSETQ. This CDR3 is built from 15 residues. CDR3 sequence (DNA): TGCGCCAGCAGCTCGTTAGCGGGAGGGCCATACGAGCAGTACTTC. Translated: CASSSLAGGPYEQYF.

The rearrangement uses TRBV9 and TRBJ1-2; D possibly corresponds to TRBD1 (6 bases). This CDR3 has 13 amino acids. Germline CDR1 reads SGDLS; CDR2 reads YYNGEE. Trimming left V 2 bases short and J 8 bases short, with 13 bases between. As DNA, the CDR3 is TGTGCCAGCAGCGTCTACAGGGAGGGCGGCTACACCTTC. Translated: CASSVYREGGYTF.

The chain employs TRBV23-1 and TRBJ2-5; D call uncertain. TRBV23-1 is an ORF; its function is uncertain. CDR3 size: 15 residues. V dropped 5 bases and J dropped 5 bases, with 18 bases sitting between them. The CDR3 is CASSSGVFLAETQYF. In DNA form, the CDR3 reads TGCGCCAGCAGTTCTGGAGTTTTTCTTGCGGAGACCCAGTACTTC.

This chain joins TRBV10-3 and TRBJ2-3; 10 bases fit TRBD1. The V gene's germline CDR1 is ENHRY and CDR2 SYGVKD. CDR3 length: 18 amino acids. The J segment lost 1 base and the V segment lost 0 bases, leaving 7 bases of the junction unmatched. DNA of the CDR3: TGTGCCATCAGTGAGTCGTGGACCGGGACAGGGGGCACAGATACGCAGTATTTT. Residues: CAISESWTGTGGTDTQYF.

The rearrangement joins TRBV28 to TRBJ2-3, with D perhaps matching TRBD1 (5 bases). This CDR3 has 13 amino acids. Germline V CDR1 and CDR2: MDHEN, SYDVKM. V lost 4 bases and J 3 bases, leaving 8 bases between the germline ends. CDR3 bases: TGTGCCAGCAGTTCCTCAGGGACAGATACGCAGTATTTT. Protein product: CASSSSGTDTQYF. Supplemented by reference TRBV28 and TRBJ2-3, the full variable domain reads DVKVTQSSRYLVKRTGEKVFLECVQDMDHENMFWYRQDPGLGLRLIYFSYDVKMKEKGDIPEGYSVSREKKERFSLILESASTNQTSMYLCASSSSGTDTQYFGPGTRLTVL.

The genes are TRBV11-2 and TRBJ2-7; TRBD1 agrees at 8 bases. The CDR3 consists of 12 residues. V lost 6 bases to trimming and J lost 6 bases; unmatched junction nucleotides: 4. Germline assignment: CDR1 SGHAT and CDR2 FQNNGV. The CDR3 region is CASRDREVEQYF. The CDR3 DNA reads TGTGCCAGCAGGGACAGGGAGGTCGAGCAGTACTTC. The full variable domain, rest sourced from reference TRBV11-2 and TRBJ2-7, is EAGVAQSPRYKIIEKRQSVAFWCNPISGHATLYWYQQILGQGPKLLIQFQNNGVVDDSQLPKDRFSAERLKGVDSTLKIQPAKLEDSAVYLCASRDREVEQYFGPGTRLTVT.

The chain recombines TRBV30 with TRBJ2-5; 7 nucleotides align to TRBD1. After removal of 0 bases from V and 2 bases from J, the junction contained 3 bases not matched to a gene. Per the germline V gene, CDR1 is GTSNPN and CDR2 is SVGIG (reference sequence). This CDR3 region has 14 residues. CDR3 bases: TGTGCCTGGAGTGTTACCAGGGGGCAAGAGACCCAGTACTTC. The encoded protein is CAWSVTRGQETQYF.

V gene TRBV27 combines with J gene TRBJ2-3; TRBD1 is a possible D gene (6 bases). The V end was cut by 6 bases, the J end by 6 bases, with 19 bases between. This CDR3 comprises 15 residues. Germline CDR1 and CDR2: MNHEY and SMNVEV (reference sequence). The chain's CDR3 is CASRGHEAARDTQYF. CDR3 in DNA: TGTGCCAGCAGGGGACACGAGGCCGCACGGGATACGCAGTATTTT.

The chain links TRBV11-1 to TRBJ1-1; maybe TRBD1 (6 bases). Per the germline V gene, CDR1 is SGHAT and CDR2 is FQDESV (reference sequence). Trimming removed 3 bases from V and 7 bases from J, with 12 bases in between. The CDR3 extends over 13 amino acids. Written as DNA, the CDR3 is TGTGCCAGCAGCTTTAGGTGGGGGCATGAAGCTTTCTTT. Protein: CASSFRWGHEAFF.

The chain links TRBV9 to TRBJ1-1, with TRBD1 matching over 7 bases. The CDR3 has 14 amino acids. CDR1 and CDR2 (germline): SGDLS, YYNGEE. The J segment lost 6 bases and the V segment lost 4 bases, leaving 9 bases of the junction unmatched. The DNA of the CDR3 is TGTGCCAGCAGCCTTCGGACAGGTGGCCCTGAAGCTTTCTTT. Its translation is CASSLRTGGPEAFF. Variable domain in full (rest from reference TRBV9 and TRBJ1-1): DSGVTQTPKHLITATGQRVTLRCSPRSGDLSVYWYQQSLDQGLQFLIQYYNGEERAKGNILERFSAQQFPDLHSELNLSSLELGDSALYFCASSLRTGGPEAFFGQGTRLTVV.

V and J are TRBV23-1 and TRBJ2-3; D is perhaps TRBD1 (6 bases). TRBV23-1 is an ORF; its function is uncertain. The CDR3 has 15 amino acids. V lost 0 bases and J lost 2, with 9 bases in between. Here the CDR3 reads CASSQSGDITDTQYF. In nucleotides, the CDR3 is TGCGCCAGCAGTCAATCTGGGGACATCACAGATACGCAGTATTTT.

The J gene is TRBJ1-5, the V gene TRBV12-5; D possibly corresponds to TRBD1 (6 bases). CDR3 size: 14 residues. Per germline, CDR1 LGHNT and CDR2 FRNRAP. The V end was cut by 0 bases, the J end by 9 bases, with 12 bases between. The CDR3 region has the DNA TGTGCTAGTGGTTTGGTCCAGGGGAGAGGGCCCCAGCATTTT. It encodes CASGLVQGRGPQHF.

This chain joins TRBV19 and TRBJ1-5; 8 bases align to TRBD1. The CDR3 has 18 amino acids. From germline, CDR1 is LNHDA and CDR2 SQIVND (reference sequence). After removal of 9 bases from V and 1 base from J, the junction contained 17 bases not matched to a gene. CDR3 coding DNA: TGTGCCAGCAACTCCCTATCACATACAGGGGGAAGCAATCAGCCCCAGCATTTT. Amino acid sequence: CASNSLSHTGGSNQPQHF.

This clone turned up a few times. V gene TRBV5-1 combines with J gene TRBJ2-3; D ambiguous. Germline V gene sequence: CDR1 SGHRS, CDR2 YFSETQ. CDR3 length: 13 amino acids. The V end lost 4 bases, the J end lost 1 base, and 7 bases lay between the germline ends. The CDR3 region is CASSNTRTDTQYF. CDR3 sequence (DNA): TGCGCCAGCAGCAACACCCGCACAGATACGCAGTATTTT. Full variable domain (remainder filled in from reference TRBV5-1 and TRBJ2-3): KAGVTQTPRYLIKTRGQQVTLSCSPISGHRSVSWYQQTPGQGLQFLFEYFSETQRNKGNFPGRFSGRQFSNSRSEMNVSTLELGDSALYLCASSNTRTDTQYFGPGTRLTVL.

The V gene is TRBV12-3 or TRBV12-4, the J gene TRBJ2-3; D unclear. The CDR3 covers 11 residues. V shed 3 bases and J shed 6 bases, with 4 bases lying between them. The CDR3, as DNA: TGTGCCAGCAGTTTCTTCGATACGCAGTATTTT. This translates into CASSFFDTQYF.